The 22 T cell receptor beta chains below were found in one sample sequenced in a study of blood T cell repertoires in COVID-19. The protocol was immunoSEQ multiplex PCR, while the TCRdb copy is restricted to in-frame clones and leaves out a portion. The sample holds approximately 170,000 clones, roughly nine tenths seen once. Material: peripheral blood. The receptors were gathered from a young man who had recovered from COVID-19.

This clone occurred a few times. The CDR3 reads CATSAMNQPQHF. The CDR3 bases are TGTGCCACCAGTGCTATGAATCAGCCCCAGCATTTT. This chain joins TRBV24-1 and TRBJ1-5; D gene ambiguous. This CDR3 has 12 amino acids. V was cut by 5 bases and J by 4 bases, with 5 bases left in between. Germline assignment: CDR1 KGHDR and CDR2 SFDVKD.

This rearrangement joins TRBV24-1 to TRBJ2-1; D might be TRBD1 (6 bases). Looked up from germline, CDR1 is KGHDR and CDR2 is SFDVKD. The CDR3 has 16 amino acids. Trimming left V 4 bases short and J 2 bases short, with 14 bases between. The CDR3 region has the DNA TGTGCCACCAGTGAGTCAACAGGGACCACCTACAATGAGCAGTTCTTC. Residues: CATSESTGTTYNEQFF.

The chain combines TRBV28 with TRBJ2-1; TRBD2 matches 14 bases. The V gene's germline CDR1 is MDHEN and CDR2 SYDVKM. Unmatched junction bases numbered 11, after V lost 10 bases and J lost 6 bases. The CDR3 contains 16 residues. The CDR3 protein is CATARLAGGSRNEQFF. CDR3 nucleotide sequence: TGTGCCACCGCTCGACTAGCGGGAGGGTCTCGCAATGAGCAGTTCTTC. Combining the CDR3 with reference TRBV28 and TRBJ2-1 gives the whole variable domain DVKVTQSSRYLVKRTGEKVFLECVQDMDHENMFWYRQDPGLGLRLIYFSYDVKMKEKGDIPEGYSVSREKKERFSLILESASTNQTSMYLCATARLAGGSRNEQFFGPGTRLTVL.

This clone was observed a few times. The CDR3 loop is CASSLFPEADTEAFF. The CDR3 DNA is TGTGCCAGCAGCTTATTTCCGGAGGCGGACACTGAAGCTTTCTTT. The chain uses TRBV13 and TRBJ1-1, with unresolved D. Trimming took 2 bases from V and 3 from J, leaving 13 bases between them. The CDR3 spans 15 residues. Germline loops: CDR1 PRHDT, CDR2 FYEKMQ (reference sequence).

The chain has TRBV6-5 and TRBJ2-7; 10 bases are shared with TRBD1. This CDR3 spans 14 amino acids. Trimming removed 8 bases from V and 7 bases from J; junction bases left unmatched: 11. CDR1 and CDR2 (germline): MNHEY, SVGAGI. The CDR3 coding sequence is TGTGCCAGCCTGGCCGGGACAGGGGTGGAAGAGCAGTACTTC. Encoded protein: CASLAGTGVEEQYF.

The CDR3, as DNA: TGTGCCAGCAGTCCCGGGACAGTGGGTTCACCCCTCCACTTT. This codes for CASSPGTVGSPLHF. V gene TRBV28 combines with J gene TRBJ1-6; 7 nucleotides align to TRBD1. The CDR3 length is 14 residues. J gave up 9 bases and V 5 bases, and 7 bases lay outside the gene matches. The germline V gene has CDR1 MDHEN and CDR2 SYDVKM.

The genes are TRBV4-2 and TRBJ2-7; 7 positions agree with TRBD2. Germline lookup yields CDR1 LGHNA and CDR2 YNFKEQ. The CDR3 length is 16 residues. The V and J ends lost 0 bases and 1 base, in that order; junction bases with no gene match: 6. The CDR3 nucleotides read TGTGCCAGCAGCCAAGATCACAGCGGGGCATCCTACGAGCAGTACTTC. Its translation is CASSQDHSGASYEQYF.

The chain employs TRBV5-4 and TRBJ2-5; D is unclear. Germline CDR1 SGHNT, CDR2 YYREEE (reference sequence). The CDR3 extends over 11 amino acids. V was clipped by 3 bases and J by 2 bases, with 2 bases between them. The chain's CDR3 is CASSSQETQYF. DNA of the CDR3: TGTGCCAGCAGCTCTCAAGAGACCCAGTACTTC. The whole variable domain, filled in from reference TRBV5-4 and TRBJ2-5, reads ETGVTQSPTHLIKTRGQQVTLRCSSQSGHNTVSWYQQALGQGPQFIFQYYREEENGRGNFPPRFSGLQFPNYSSELNVNALELDDSALYLCASSSQETQYFGPGTRLLVL.

V and J are TRBV14 and TRBJ2-1, with TRBD2 matching over 13 bases. There are 20 residues in the CDR3. Looked up from germline, CDR1 is SGHDN and CDR2 is FVKESK. The trim removed 4 bases at V and 0 bases at J, leaving 12 bases unmatched. The CDR3 region has the DNA TGTGCCAGCAGCCCAATCGCCGGGACTAGCGGGATAAGCTCCTACAATGAGCAGTTCTTC. Its translation is CASSPIAGTSGISSYNEQFF.

The chain employs TRBV5-6 and TRBJ2-5; TRBD2 aligns across 10 bases. CDR1 and CDR2 (germline): SGHDT, YYEEEE. V was pared by 1 base and J by 3 bases, with 12 bases of the junction left unmatched. The CDR3 sequence is 18 residues long. CDR3 residues: CASSLKVGLAGVEETQYF. The CDR3 coding sequence is TGTGCCAGCAGCTTGAAAGTGGGTCTAGCGGGAGTGGAAGAGACCCAGTACTTC. The complete variable domain, with remaining parts taken from reference TRBV5-6 and TRBJ2-5, reads DAGVTQSPTHLIKTRGQQVTLRCSPKSGHDTVSWYQQALGQGPQFIFQYYEEEERQRGNFPDRFSGHQFPNYSSELNVNALLLGDSALYLCASSLKVGLAGVEETQYFGPGTRLLVL.

This clone was observed once. This chain joins TRBV7-3 and TRBJ2-1; 9 nucleotides match TRBD2. This CDR3 spans 16 amino acids. V shed 5 bases and J 9 bases; nucleotides not matched to a gene: 14. Per germline, CDR1 SGHTA and CDR2 FQGTGA. CDR3 sequence: CASSPQPGLAVSEQFF. DNA of the CDR3: TGTGCCAGCAGCCCCCAGCCGGGACTAGCTGTGAGTGAGCAGTTCTTC.

The rearrangement links TRBV11-1 to TRBJ1-3; perhaps TRBD1 as D (5 bases). The CDR3 runs 15 residues. V was cut by 4 bases and J by 0 bases, with 10 bases left in between. The germline gives CDR1 SGHAT, CDR2 FQDESV (reference sequence). The CDR3 is CASSSGHSSGNTIYF. In DNA, the CDR3 is TGTGCCAGCAGCTCCGGACATTCCTCTGGAAACACCATATATTTT.

The chain combines TRBV9 with TRBJ1-1, with TRBD1 matching 9 bases. With 4 bases clipped from V and 1 base from J, the junction kept 8 bases outside the gene matches. Germline-derived CDR1 and CDR2 are SGDLS and YYNGEE. The CDR3 runs to 16 residues. CDR3: CASSTRRTGENTEAFF. The CDR3 DNA sequence: TGTGCCAGCAGCACCCGGAGGACAGGGGAGAACACTGAAGCTTTCTTT. The variable domain in full, with the rest retrieved from reference TRBV9 and TRBJ1-1, is DSGVTQTPKHLITATGQRVTLRCSPRSGDLSVYWYQQSLDQGLQFLIQYYNGEERAKGNILERFSAQQFPDLHSELNLSSLELGDSALYFCASSTRRTGENTEAFFGQGTRLTVV.

This chain uses TRBV27 with TRBJ2-4, with no clear D. CDR1 is MNHEY and CDR2 is SMNVEV in the germline V gene (reference sequence). V lost 3 bases to trimming and J lost 9 bases, with 12 bases between them. This CDR3 contains 13 residues. The CDR3, as DNA: TGTGCCAGCAGTTTTGACCCCCGCGGCATTCAGTACTTC. This encodes CASSFDPRGIQYF.

V gene TRBV28 combines with J gene TRBJ1-2, with D possibly being TRBD1 (6 bases). The germline gives CDR1 MDHEN, CDR2 SYDVKM. Trimming shortened V by 2 bases and J by 8 bases, and 18 bases separated the two germline ends. The CDR3 length is 15 residues. Here the CDR3 reads CASSLREPDRWGYTF. The CDR3 nucleotides are TGTGCCAGCAGTTTACGGGAACCGGACAGATGGGGCTACACCTTC.

The chain uses TRBV9 and TRBJ2-2, with 7 bases matching TRBD2. With V trimmed by 3 bases and J by 4 bases, 15 bases remained unmatched. This CDR3 contains 18 residues. Germline-derived CDR1 and CDR2 are SGDLS and YYNGEE. CDR3 loop: CASSGLTEGGRTTGELFF. The CDR3 region has the DNA TGTGCCAGCAGCGGCTTGACAGAGGGCGGGAGAACCACCGGGGAGCTGTTTTTT. The full variable domain, in which reference TRBV9 and TRBJ2-2 provide the parts outside the CDR3, is DSGVTQTPKHLITATGQRVTLRCSPRSGDLSVYWYQQSLDQGLQFLIQYYNGEERAKGNILERFSAQQFPDLHSELNLSSLELGDSALYFCASSGLTEGGRTTGELFFGEGSRLTVL.

This sequence joins TRBV6-5 and TRBJ2-3; D is possibly TRBD2 (5 bases). Per the germline V gene, CDR1 is MNHEY and CDR2 is SVGAGI. V lost 4 bases and J lost 3, with 11 bases in between. The CDR3 is 14 amino acids. CDR3 nucleotide sequence: TGTGCCAGCAGTTCTTCCGCGGGTACAGATACGCAGTATTTT. Translation gives CASSSSAGTDTQYF.

The rearrangement uses TRBV6-5 and TRBJ1-2; 8 nucleotides agree with TRBD1. The CDR3 spans 14 residues. Germline V gene lookup returns CDR1 MNHEY and CDR2 SVGAGI. With V trimmed by 6 bases and J by 4 bases, 7 bases remained unmatched. CDR3 in DNA: TGTGCCAGCAGCTCAGGACAGGGAGGCTATGGCTACACCTTC. Protein sequence: CASSSGQGGYGYTF.

The V and J genes are TRBV10-1 and TRBJ1-1, with 7 bases that match TRBD1. The ends lost 4 bases at V and 5 bases at J; junction bases unmatched: 4. This CDR3 contains 13 residues. Per the germline V gene, CDR1 is WNHNN and CDR2 is SYGVQD (reference sequence). CDR3 sequence (DNA): TGCGCCAGCAGTGGACAGGGATGGACTGAAGCTTTCTTT. Translating gives CASSGQGWTEAFF.

J is TRBJ2-1 and V is TRBV7-8; 7 bases line up with TRBD2. Germline values: CDR1 SGHVS, CDR2 FQNEAQ. The CDR3 runs to 15 residues. The J segment lost 6 bases and the V segment lost 2 bases, leaving 7 bases of the junction unmatched. CDR3 sequence (DNA): TGTGCCAGCAGCTTAAAATGGGAGGGCCGCAATGAGCAGTTCTTC. It yields the protein CASSLKWEGRNEQFF.

Only a few counts were recorded for this clone. This chain connects TRBV10-3 to TRBJ2-1; maybe TRBD1 (5 bases). The length of the CDR3 is 17 residues. CDR1 and CDR2 from the germline V gene are ENHRY and SYGVKD. The V end lost 2 bases, the J end lost 4 bases, and 18 bases lay between the germline ends. This chain's CDR3 is CAISETQTAAGYNEQFF. The DNA for the CDR3 is TGTGCCATCAGTGAGACCCAGACAGCCGCTGGGTACAATGAGCAGTTCTTC.

This chain joins TRBV19 and TRBJ2-1, with no clear D. The V end lost 6 bases, the J end lost 3 bases, and 9 bases lay between the germline ends. From germline, CDR1 is LNHDA and CDR2 SQIVND (reference sequence). The CDR3 loop spans 13 amino acids. CDR3 region: CASSRVGYNEQFF. The DNA for the CDR3 is TGTGCCAGTAGCCGGGTGGGCTACAATGAGCAGTTCTTC.